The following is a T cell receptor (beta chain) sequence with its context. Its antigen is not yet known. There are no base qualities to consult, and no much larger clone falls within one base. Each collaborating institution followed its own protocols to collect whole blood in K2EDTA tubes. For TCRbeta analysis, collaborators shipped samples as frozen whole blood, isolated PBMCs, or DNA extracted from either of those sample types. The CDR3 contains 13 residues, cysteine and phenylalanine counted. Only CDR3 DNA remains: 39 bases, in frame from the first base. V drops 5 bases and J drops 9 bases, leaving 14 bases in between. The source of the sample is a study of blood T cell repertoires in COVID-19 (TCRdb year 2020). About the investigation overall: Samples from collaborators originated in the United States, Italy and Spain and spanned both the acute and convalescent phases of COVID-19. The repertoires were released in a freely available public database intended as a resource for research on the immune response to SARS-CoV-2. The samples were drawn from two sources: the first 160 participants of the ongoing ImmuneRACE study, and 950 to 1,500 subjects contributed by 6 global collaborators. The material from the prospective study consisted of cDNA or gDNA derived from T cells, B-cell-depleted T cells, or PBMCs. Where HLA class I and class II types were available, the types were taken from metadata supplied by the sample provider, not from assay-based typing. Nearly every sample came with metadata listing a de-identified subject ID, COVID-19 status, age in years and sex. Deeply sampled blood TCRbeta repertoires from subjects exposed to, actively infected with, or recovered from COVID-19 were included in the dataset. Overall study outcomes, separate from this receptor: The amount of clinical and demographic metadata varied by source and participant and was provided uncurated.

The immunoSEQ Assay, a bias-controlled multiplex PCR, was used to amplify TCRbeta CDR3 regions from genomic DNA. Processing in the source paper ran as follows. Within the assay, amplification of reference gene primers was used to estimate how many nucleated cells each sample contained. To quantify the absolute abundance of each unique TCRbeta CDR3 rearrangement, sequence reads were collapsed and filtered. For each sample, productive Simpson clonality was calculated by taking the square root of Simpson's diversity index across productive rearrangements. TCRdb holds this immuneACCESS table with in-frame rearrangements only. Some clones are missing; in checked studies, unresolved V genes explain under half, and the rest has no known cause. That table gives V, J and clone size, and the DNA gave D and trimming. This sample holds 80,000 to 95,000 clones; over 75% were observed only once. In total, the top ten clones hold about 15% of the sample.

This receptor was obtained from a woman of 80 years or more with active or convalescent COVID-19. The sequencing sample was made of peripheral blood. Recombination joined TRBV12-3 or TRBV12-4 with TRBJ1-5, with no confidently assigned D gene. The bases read TGTGCCAGCAGTGTACCAGGTTCTTGGCCCCAGCATTTT. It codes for CASSVPGSWPQHF.